Sequencing of this TCR beta chain was carried out in a study of blood T cell repertoires in COVID-19. Turning to the study itself: The United States, Italy and Spain supplied acute and convalescent COVID-19 samples.

The repertoire was sequenced with immunoSEQ multiplex PCR; TCRdb's copy has only in-frame clones and lacks some. Of around 300,000 clones in the sample, 88% are singletons; the top ten hold 0.75% to 1%. Individuals drawn from around 24 US areas were about 18 to 100 years old. The germline CDR1 and CDR2 sequences are PRHDT and FYEKMQ (reference sequence). V was pared by 3 bases and J by 4 bases, with 3 bases of the junction left unmatched. The CDR3 length is 14 residues. This clonotype originated in a woman aged 30 to 39 who had recovered from COVID-19. The sequenced sample consisted of PBMCs or T cells enriched from blood (not recorded which). This chain connects TRBV13 to TRBJ1-1; 9 bases agree with TRBD1. The CDR3 sequence: CASSFGTGTTEAFF. In DNA, the CDR3 is TGTGCCAGCAGCTTTGGGACAGGGACCACTGAAGCTTTCTTT.